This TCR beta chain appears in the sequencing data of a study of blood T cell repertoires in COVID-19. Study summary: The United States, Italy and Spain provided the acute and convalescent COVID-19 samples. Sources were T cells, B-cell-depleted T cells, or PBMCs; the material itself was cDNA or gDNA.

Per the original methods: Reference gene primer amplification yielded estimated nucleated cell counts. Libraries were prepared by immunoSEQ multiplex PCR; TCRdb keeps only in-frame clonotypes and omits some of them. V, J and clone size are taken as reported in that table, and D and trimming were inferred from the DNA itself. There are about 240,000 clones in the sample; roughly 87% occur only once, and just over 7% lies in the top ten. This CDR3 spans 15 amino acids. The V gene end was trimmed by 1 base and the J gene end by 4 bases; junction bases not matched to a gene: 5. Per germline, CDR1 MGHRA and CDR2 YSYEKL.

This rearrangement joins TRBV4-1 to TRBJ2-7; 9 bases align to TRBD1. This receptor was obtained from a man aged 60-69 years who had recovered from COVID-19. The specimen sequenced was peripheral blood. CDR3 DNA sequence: TGCGCCAGCAGCCAAGGGTTTGGGACAGGGTACGAGCAGTACTTC. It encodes CASSQGFGTGYEQYF.